This TCR beta chain was identified in a study of T cells in Graves' hyperthyroidism and ophthalmopathy. This clonotype has only a few counts. The antigen remains unidentified. The CDR3 regions of TCR beta were amplified from RNA transcripts. First-round RT-PCR targeting the TCR CDR3 was performed with the HTBI primer set. TCRdb ran MiXCR on the multiplex PCR reads and lists one entry per CDR3 protein. The sample records fewer than 250,000 distinct CDR3 sequences, roughly 22% being singletons. Exclusion of patients followed from uncontrolled infection, other autoimmune disease, pregnancy or lactation. Study conclusions and caveats: Ophthalmopathy cases were set apart from stable hyperthyroidism by a 13 V-J model.

This TCR was sampled from a woman in her forties with Graves' ophthalmopathy. The material sequenced was blood.

In DNA form, the CDR3 reads TGTGCCAGCAGCCCACGGACTAGCGGACTCACAGATACGCAGTATTTT. This gives the protein CASSPRTSGLTDTQYF. The gene calls are TRBV4-2 and TRBJ2-3; 10 bases match TRBD2. CDR1 LGHNA and CDR2 YNFKEQ come from the germline V gene. The CDR3 totals 16 residues. The ends lost 4 bases at V and 2 bases at J; junction bases unmatched: 6.